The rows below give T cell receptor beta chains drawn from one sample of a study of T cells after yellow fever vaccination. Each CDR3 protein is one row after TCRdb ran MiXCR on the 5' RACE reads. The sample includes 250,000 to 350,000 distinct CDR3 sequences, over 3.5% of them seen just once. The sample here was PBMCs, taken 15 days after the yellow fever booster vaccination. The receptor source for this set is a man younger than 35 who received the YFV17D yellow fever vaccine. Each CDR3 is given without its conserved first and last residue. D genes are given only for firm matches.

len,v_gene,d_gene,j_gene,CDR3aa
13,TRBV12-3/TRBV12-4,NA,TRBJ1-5,ASSLGWQGHQPQH
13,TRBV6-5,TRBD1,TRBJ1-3,ASSSSTGIGNTIY
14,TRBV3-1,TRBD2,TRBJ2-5,ASSRLAGGSQETQY
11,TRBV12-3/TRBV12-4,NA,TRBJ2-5,ASSRGSLETQY
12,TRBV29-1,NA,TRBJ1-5,SVSRDGKNQPQH
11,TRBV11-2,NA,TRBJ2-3,ASSRLIVGTQY
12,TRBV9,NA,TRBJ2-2,ASSRARYSGELF
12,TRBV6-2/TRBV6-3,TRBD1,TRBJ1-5,ASSRQGANQPQH
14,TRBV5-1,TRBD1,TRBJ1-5,ASSAGTGGSNQPQH
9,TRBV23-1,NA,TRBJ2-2,ASSQRGELF